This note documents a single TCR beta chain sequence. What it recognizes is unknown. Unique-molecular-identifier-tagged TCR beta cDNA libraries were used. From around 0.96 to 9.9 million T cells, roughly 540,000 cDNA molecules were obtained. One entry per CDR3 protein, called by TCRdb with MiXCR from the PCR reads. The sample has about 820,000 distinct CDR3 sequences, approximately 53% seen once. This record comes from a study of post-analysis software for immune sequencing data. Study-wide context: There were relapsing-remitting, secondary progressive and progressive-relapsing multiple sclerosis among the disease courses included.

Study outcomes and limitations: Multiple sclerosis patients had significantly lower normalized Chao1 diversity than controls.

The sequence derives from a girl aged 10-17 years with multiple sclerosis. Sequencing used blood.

Written as DNA, the CDR3 is TGTGCCATCAGTGAGGTCCAGGGTCATGGCTACACCTTC. Protein product: CAISEVQGHGYTF. V usage is TRBV10-3 and J usage is TRBJ1-2; weak D call: TRBD1 (5 bases). The V gene lost 2 bases and the J gene lost 6 bases, with 10 bases spanning the gap. The CDR3 has 13 residues. CDR1 and CDR2 (germline): ENHRY, SYGVKD.